The T cell receptor (beta chain) described here comes from a study of blood T cell repertoires in COVID-19. V lost 1 base and J 0 bases, leaving 16 bases between the germline ends. The CDR3 runs 18 residues. Per germline, CDR1 KGHSH and CDR2 LQKENI. Measured with immunoSEQ multiplex PCR; TCRdb has only the in-frame clones, and not every one. The sample records around 300,000 clones, 88% being singletons. This chain connects TRBV18 to TRBJ1-3, with TRBD1 as a possible D gene (6 bases). The TCR was taken from a woman aged 25-40 years with COVID-19, enrolled during active disease. Sequencing was carried out using peripheral blood. The CDR3 DNA reads TGTGCCAGCTCACCACGTACAGGGAGAACCCCCTCTGGAAACACCATATATTTT. Translation gives CASSPRTGRTPSGNTIYF.